This T cell receptor (beta chain) was obtained from a study of blood T cell repertoires in COVID-19. Study summary: Sites across the United States, Italy and Spain contributed samples from acute and convalescent COVID-19. In each case, the material was cDNA or gDNA derived from T cells, B-cell-depleted T cells, or PBMCs.

Under the authors' procedure: Reference gene primer amplification in the assay estimated nucleated cell counts. The assay was immunoSEQ multiplex PCR, and TCRdb's table has in-frame clones only and misses some. V, J and clone size are taken as reported in that table, and D and trimming were inferred from the DNA itself. Here the sample spans about 190,000 clones, 70% to 90% being singletons. Germline CDR1 reads MGHRA; CDR2 reads YSYEKL. This CDR3 spans 16 amino acids. The V and J ends lost 4 bases and 12 bases, in that order; junction bases with no gene match: 11. The chain combines TRBV4-1 with TRBJ2-1; TRBD2 aligns across 14 bases. Material: peripheral blood. This receptor was identified in a man in his 70s with active or convalescent COVID-19. In DNA, the CDR3 is TGCGCCAGCAGCCCGCAAGAGACTAGCGGGAGGGGGGGGCAGTTCTTC. This translates into CASSPQETSGRGGQFF.